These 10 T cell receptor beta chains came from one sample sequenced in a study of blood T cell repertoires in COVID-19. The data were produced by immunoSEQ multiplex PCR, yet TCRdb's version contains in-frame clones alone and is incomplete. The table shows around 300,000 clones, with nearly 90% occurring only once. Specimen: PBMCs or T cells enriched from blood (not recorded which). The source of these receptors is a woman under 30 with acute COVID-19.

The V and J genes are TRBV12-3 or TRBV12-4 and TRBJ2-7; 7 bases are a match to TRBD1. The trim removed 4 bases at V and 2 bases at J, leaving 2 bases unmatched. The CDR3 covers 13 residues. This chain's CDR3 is CASSYRGTYEQYF. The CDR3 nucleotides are TGTGCCAGCAGTTACAGGGGAACCTACGAGCAGTACTTC.

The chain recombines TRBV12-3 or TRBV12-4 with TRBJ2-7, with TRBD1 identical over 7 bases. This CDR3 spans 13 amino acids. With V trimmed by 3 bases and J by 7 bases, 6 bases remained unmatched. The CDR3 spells CASSFRTGREQYF. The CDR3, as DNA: TGTGCCAGCAGTTTTCGGACAGGCAGGGAGCAGTACTTC.

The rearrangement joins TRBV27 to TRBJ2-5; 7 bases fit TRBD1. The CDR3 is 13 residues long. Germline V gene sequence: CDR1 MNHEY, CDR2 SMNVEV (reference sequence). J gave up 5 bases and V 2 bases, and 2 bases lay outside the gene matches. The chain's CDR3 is CASSLGRGETQYF. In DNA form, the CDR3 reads TGTGCCAGCAGTTTAGGCAGGGGGGAGACCCAGTACTTC.

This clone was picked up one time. The CDR3 DNA sequence: TGTGCCAGCAGCTTCTTCAGCTCCTACGAGCAGTACTTC. Its translation is CASSFFSSYEQYF. The rearrangement joins TRBV7-9 to TRBJ2-7, with unresolved D. Trimming removed 3 bases at V and 0 bases at J, with 6 bases between. Per the germline V gene, CDR1 is SEHNR and CDR2 is FQNEAQ (reference sequence). This CDR3 spans 13 amino acids.

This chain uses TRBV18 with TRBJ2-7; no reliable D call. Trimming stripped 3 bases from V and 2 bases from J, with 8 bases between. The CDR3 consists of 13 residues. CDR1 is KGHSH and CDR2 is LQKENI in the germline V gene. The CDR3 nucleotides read TGTGCCAGCTCACCCGGTTCCCCCTACGAGCAGTACTTC. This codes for CASSPGSPYEQYF.

The CDR3 DNA sequence: TGCGCCAGCAGCCTTCGACGACAACAGGGGCCGGGGACTGAAGCTTTCTTT. Amino acids: CASSLRRQQGPGTEAFF. The chain recombines TRBV4-1 with TRBJ1-1, with 7 nucleotides matching TRBD1. The CDR3 loop spans 17 amino acids. Looked up from germline, CDR1 is MGHRA and CDR2 is YSYEKL. The junction had 16 bases not matched to a gene; V was cut back by 4 bases and J by 5 bases.

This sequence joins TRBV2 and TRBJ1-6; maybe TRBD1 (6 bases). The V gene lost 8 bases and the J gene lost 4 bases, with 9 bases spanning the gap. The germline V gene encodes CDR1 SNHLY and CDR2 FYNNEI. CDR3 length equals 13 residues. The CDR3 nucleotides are TGTGCCAGCGTACAGGGTTATAATTCACCCCTCCACTTT. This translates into CASVQGYNSPLHF.

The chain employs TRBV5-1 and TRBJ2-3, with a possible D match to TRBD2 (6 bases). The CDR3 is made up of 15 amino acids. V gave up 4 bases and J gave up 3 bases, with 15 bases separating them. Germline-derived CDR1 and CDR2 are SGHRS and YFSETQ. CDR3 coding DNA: TGCGCCAGCAGCGAGCCTAGCGTTAATACAGATACGCAGTATTTT. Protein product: CASSEPSVNTDTQYF.

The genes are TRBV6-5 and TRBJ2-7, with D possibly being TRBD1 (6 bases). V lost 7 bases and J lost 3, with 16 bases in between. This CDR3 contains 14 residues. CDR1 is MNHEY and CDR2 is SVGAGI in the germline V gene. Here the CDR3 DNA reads TGTGCCAGCACCCGAGACAGGTCGGGCTACGAGCAGTACTTC. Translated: CASTRDRSGYEQYF.

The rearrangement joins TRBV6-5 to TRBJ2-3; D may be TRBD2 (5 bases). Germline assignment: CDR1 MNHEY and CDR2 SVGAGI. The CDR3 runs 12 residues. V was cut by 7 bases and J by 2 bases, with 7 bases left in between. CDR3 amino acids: CASTEVTDTQYF. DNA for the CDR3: TGTGCCAGCACGGAGGTCACAGATACGCAGTATTTT.